Detailed here is one TCR beta chain. Its target is unknown. The CDR3 contains 17 residues. V was trimmed by 1 base and J by 2 bases, leaving 14 bases between them. CDR1 MNHEY and CDR2 SMNVEV come from the germline V gene (reference sequence). This record belongs to a study of shared clonotypes between healthy human individuals. Study results and caveats: Genetic and exposure-history diversity was limited by the small donor number.

Generated by immunoSEQ multiplex PCR, the TCRdb table keeps only in-frame clones and is missing some. The sample contains 650,000 to 700,000 clones, about 90% of which appear only once. The clonotype was recovered from a man between 18 and 35 years old in good health. Some clones in this sample may be carry-over from other donors' samples. The chain is built from TRBV27 and TRBJ2-2; D is perhaps TRBD1 (7 bases). The sample consisted of memory CD8+ T cells from PBMCs. Subset of the sample: CD45RO+ cells pooled with CCR7-negative TemRA cells. The CDR3 reads CASSLYAGGPNTGELFF. The CDR3 DNA reads as TGTGCCAGCAGTTTATACGCAGGGGGGCCCAACACCGGGGAGCTGTTTTTT.